The rows below give T cell receptor beta chains drawn from one sample of a study of blood T cell repertoires in COVID-19. The method was immunoSEQ multiplex PCR; TCRdb's version includes in-frame clones alone and lacks a portion of them. The sample has about 210,000 clones, 88% seen once. The source material was peripheral blood. All receptors derive from a man between 65 and 85 years old with acute or convalescent COVID-19. Each CDR3 is given with its conserved first and last residue. Fields, in order: J gene, D gene, V gene, clone size, CDR3 protein, CDR3 DNA. A D gene is named only where the DNA matches it firmly. Size is omitted from some rows. Given values are once, few, many or a class for expanded clones.

J gene: TRBJ1-2; D gene: TRBD1; V gene: TRBV6-2/TRBV6-3; clone size: .; CDR3 protein: CASTPTGWFGYTF; CDR3 DNA: TGTGCCAGCACCCCGACAGGGTGGTTTGGCTACACCTTC
J gene: TRBJ1-4; D gene: .; V gene: TRBV19; clone size: .; CDR3 protein: CASSASWDIEKLFF; CDR3 DNA: TGTGCCAGTAGTGCGTCGTGGGACATCGAGAAACTGTTTTTT
J gene: TRBJ1-1; D gene: .; V gene: TRBV6-5; clone size: once; CDR3 protein: CASSQGRLNTEAFF; CDR3 DNA: TGTGCCAGCAGTCAGGGAAGGTTGAACACTGAAGCTTTCTTT
J gene: TRBJ2-7; D gene: TRBD1; V gene: TRBV12-3/TRBV12-4; clone size: .; CDR3 protein: CASSLDRTYEQYF; CDR3 DNA: TGTGCCAGCAGCCTGGACAGGACCTACGAGCAGTACTTC
J gene: TRBJ1-5; D gene: .; V gene: TRBV12-3/TRBV12-4; clone size: few; CDR3 protein: CASSPGGYQPQHF; CDR3 DNA: TGTGCCAGCAGTCCCGGGGGTTATCAGCCCCAGCATTTT
J gene: TRBJ1-5; D gene: TRBD1; V gene: TRBV7-9; clone size: .; CDR3 protein: CASSLVSGQGAQPQHF; CDR3 DNA: TGTGCCAGCAGCTTGGTCAGTGGACAGGGGGCTCAGCCCCAGCATTTT
J gene: TRBJ2-1; D gene: .; V gene: TRBV20-1; clone size: few; CDR3 protein: CSASVALDNEQFF; CDR3 DNA: TGCAGTGCTAGTGTAGCGTTGGACAATGAGCAGTTCTTC
J gene: TRBJ2-1; D gene: .; V gene: TRBV12-3/TRBV12-4; clone size: .; CDR3 protein: CASSQGLYNEQFF; CDR3 DNA: TGTGCCAGCAGTCAGGGACTTTACAATGAGCAGTTCTTC
J gene: TRBJ1-5; D gene: .; V gene: TRBV5-8; clone size: .; CDR3 protein: CASTWAGARGPQHF; CDR3 DNA: TGTGCCAGCACCTGGGCGGGGGCCCGTGGGCCCCAGCATTTT
J gene: TRBJ2-7; D gene: TRBD1; V gene: TRBV5-1; clone size: .; CDR3 protein: CASSAGQGFGEQYF; CDR3 DNA: TGCGCCAGCAGCGCGGGACAGGGTTTTGGCGAGCAGTACTTC
J gene: TRBJ1-1; D gene: TRBD1; V gene: TRBV5-6; clone size: few; CDR3 protein: CASNPPSGQGALGTEAFF; CDR3 DNA: TGTGCCAGCAATCCCCCCAGCGGCCAGGGGGCGTTGGGCACTGAAGCTTTCTTT
J gene: TRBJ2-7; D gene: .; V gene: TRBV5-1; clone size: .; CDR3 protein: CASSWGQASGEQYF; CDR3 DNA: TGCGCCAGCAGCTGGGGACAGGCTAGCGGCGAGCAGTACTTC
J gene: TRBJ1-2; D gene: .; V gene: TRBV5-1; clone size: .; CDR3 protein: CASSPPRGGSLDESNYGYTF; CDR3 DNA: TGCGCCAGCAGCCCTCCCAGGGGAGGGAGCCTCGACGAATCCAACTATGGCTACACCTTC
J gene: TRBJ1-6; D gene: .; V gene: TRBV14; clone size: .; CDR3 protein: CASSQETENSPLHF; CDR3 DNA: TGTGCCAGCAGCCAAGAAACGGAGAATTCACCCCTCCACTTT
J gene: TRBJ2-1; D gene: .; V gene: TRBV6-1; clone size: .; CDR3 protein: CASSEPQGLEQFF; CDR3 DNA: TGTGCCAGCAGTGAACCACAGGGTCTTGAGCAGTTCTTC
J gene: TRBJ1-1; D gene: .; V gene: TRBV27; clone size: .; CDR3 protein: CASRPTPGLNTEAFF; CDR3 DNA: TGTGCCAGCAGACCAACCCCAGGGTTGAACACTGAAGCTTTCTTT
J gene: TRBJ2-2; D gene: .; V gene: TRBV4-2; clone size: .; CDR3 protein: CASSQADRSNTGELFF; CDR3 DNA: TGTGCCAGCAGCCAAGCCGACAGATCGAACACCGGGGAGCTGTTTTTT
J gene: TRBJ2-1; D gene: .; V gene: TRBV6-5; clone size: .; CDR3 protein: CASRALNEQFF; CDR3 DNA: TGTGCCAGCAGGGCCCTCAATGAGCAGTTCTTC
J gene: TRBJ1-2; D gene: TRBD1; V gene: TRBV7-9; clone size: .; CDR3 protein: CASSLLAGGIYGYTF; CDR3 DNA: TGTGCCAGCAGCTTACTCGCAGGGGGCATCTATGGCTACACCTTC
J gene: TRBJ2-1; D gene: TRBD2; V gene: TRBV9; clone size: .; CDR3 protein: CASSVAGVTEQFF; CDR3 DNA: TGTGCCAGCAGCGTGGCGGGGGTCACTGAGCAGTTCTTC
J gene: TRBJ2-7; D gene: TRBD1; V gene: TRBV10-3; clone size: .; CDR3 protein: CAIRTGQESYEQYF; CDR3 DNA: TGTGCCATCAGAACGGGACAGGAATCCTACGAGCAGTACTTC
J gene: TRBJ2-2; D gene: TRBD1; V gene: TRBV24-1; clone size: .; CDR3 protein: CATSDSDRGRTGELFF; CDR3 DNA: TGTGCCACCAGTGATTCGGACAGGGGGCGAACCGGGGAGCTGTTTTTT
J gene: TRBJ2-1; D gene: TRBD2; V gene: TRBV11-1; clone size: .; CDR3 protein: CASSFGGDYNEQFF; CDR3 DNA: TGTGCCAGCAGCTTCGGGGGGGACTACAATGAGCAGTTCTTC
J gene: TRBJ2-2; D gene: .; V gene: TRBV9; clone size: .; CDR3 protein: CASSGRGTGELFF; CDR3 DNA: TGTGCCAGCAGCGGGAGAGGCACCGGGGAGCTGTTTTTT
J gene: TRBJ1-4; D gene: TRBD1; V gene: TRBV9; clone size: .; CDR3 protein: CASSAKGAGNEKLFF; CDR3 DNA: TGTGCCAGCAGCGCTAAGGGGGCTGGTAATGAAAAACTGTTTTTT
J gene: TRBJ2-2; D gene: .; V gene: TRBV29-1; clone size: .; CDR3 protein: CSVDRDGGTGELFF; CDR3 DNA: TGCAGCGTTGACAGGGACGGGGGCACCGGGGAGCTGTTTTTT
J gene: TRBJ2-5; D gene: TRBD1; V gene: TRBV4-1; clone size: once; CDR3 protein: CASSRAGQAQETQYF; CDR3 DNA: TGCGCCAGCAGCCGGGCGGGACAGGCCCAAGAGACCCAGTACTTC
J gene: TRBJ2-5; D gene: .; V gene: TRBV11-2; clone size: .; CDR3 protein: CASNLGGREGETQYF; CDR3 DNA: TGTGCCAGCAACCTTGGGGGCAGGGAGGGAGAGACCCAGTACTTC
J gene: TRBJ1-1; D gene: TRBD1; V gene: TRBV6-6; clone size: .; CDR3 protein: CASSQTGGTEAFF; CDR3 DNA: TGTGCCAGCAGTCAAACAGGGGGCACTGAAGCTTTCTTT